The sequence of this TCR beta chain was determined in a study of beta chain features in type 1 diabetes. Findings of the study overall: Diminished insertions and augmented deletions at VDJ junctions characterized type 1 diabetes patients. In every one of the four CD4+ subsets, TCRB CDR3s were moderately but significantly shorter in Type 1 diabetes patients. Within patients, naive, central memory and Treg TCRB repertoires seemed more similar than within healthy donors. Any HLA effect on TCRB rearrangement was left unresolved by small sub-analyses.

Sequencing targeted expressed TCRB transcripts, as all isolated RNA had been reverse transcribed. Approximately 3.5 million reads, on average, came from each naive, central memory and regulatory T cell sample. Clones were sequenced by immunoSEQ multiplex PCR, and TCRdb holds only the in-frame ones, with some missing. Of about 640,000 clones listed, 9.5% to 15% are singletons. Germline V gene sequence: CDR1 LGHNT, CDR2 FRNRAP. The CDR3 length is 15 residues. V gave up 6 bases and J gave up 4 bases, with 16 bases separating them. This clone was observed a handful of times. What it binds is not known. The TCR was taken from a man in his thirties or forties with type 1 diabetes. Sample: naive CD4+ T cells from blood. The chain combines TRBV12-5 with TRBJ2-1; D tentatively reads TRBD1 or TRBD2 (5 bases each). For the CDR3, the DNA is TGTGCTAGTGGCCCCGGTCCTGGGGGTTACAATGAGCAGTTCTTC. Encoded protein: CASGPGPGGYNEQFF.